This T cell receptor (beta chain) originates from a study of CD8 T cells in Susac syndrome. Negative isolation was applied to CD8+ and CD4+ T cells, and FACS enrichment was applied to TEMRA cells. Reverse transcription of roughly 0.5 to 1 ug RNA was carried out with random hexamers. TCRdb called the immunoSEQ multiplex PCR reads again in MiXCR, with one record for every CDR3 protein. The sample consists of roughly 150,000 distinct CDR3 sequences, just under 95% of them appearing once. The CDR3 totals 14 residues. Germline values: CDR1 SGHDT, CDR2 YYEEEE. Trimming pared 5 bases from V and 5 bases from J, leaving 16 bases between.

The specimen sequenced was CD8+ T cells from PBMCs. The TCR sequence derives from a human donor with multiple sclerosis. This sequence joins TRBV5-6 and TRBJ2-5; D is perhaps TRBD1 or TRBD2 (6 bases each). CDR3 in amino acids: CASRRGGREETQYF. The CDR3 DNA follows: TGTGCCAGCAGAAGAGGGGGGCGCGAGGAGACCCAGTACTTC.